The clone carrying this T cell receptor beta chain was picked up a small number of times. What it binds is not known. The data originate from a study of T-cell reconstitution after alpha-beta-depleted transplantation in children. Unique molecular identifiers were incorporated during preparation of the TCRbeta library. Using its own MiXCR run on the PCR reads, TCRdb lists one record per CDR3 protein. The sample has hundreds of thousands of distinct CDR3 sequences, roughly 16% seen once. The CDR3 is made up of 16 amino acids. From germline, CDR1 is SGHVS and CDR2 FQNEAQ. Trimming took 3 bases from V and 4 from J; bases not matched to a gene: 8. Study-wide findings and caveats: Newly produced T cells mostly provided counts and TCRbeta diversity after one year, as hyperexpanded clones declined.

The sequence came from a male patient between 2 and 15 years old who had a stem cell transplant for acute lymphoblastic leukemia, so the T cells may come from the graft donor. Sequencing was performed on PBMCs, mostly from graft donor cells, taken 360 days after TCRalphabeta/CD19-depleted stem cell transplant. The gene calls are TRBV7-8 and TRBJ2-3; 9 bases are a match to TRBD1. This CDR3 is CASSFELRQGADTQYF. DNA for the CDR3: TGTGCCAGCAGCTTTGAACTCCGACAGGGGGCAGATACGCAGTATTTT. Supplemented by reference TRBV7-8 and TRBJ2-3, the full variable domain reads GAGVSQSPRYKVAKRGQDVALRCDPISGHVSLFWYQQALGQGPEFLTYFQNEAQLDKSGLPSDRFFAERPEGSVSTLKIQRTQQEDSAVYLCASSFELRQGADTQYFGPGTRLTVL.